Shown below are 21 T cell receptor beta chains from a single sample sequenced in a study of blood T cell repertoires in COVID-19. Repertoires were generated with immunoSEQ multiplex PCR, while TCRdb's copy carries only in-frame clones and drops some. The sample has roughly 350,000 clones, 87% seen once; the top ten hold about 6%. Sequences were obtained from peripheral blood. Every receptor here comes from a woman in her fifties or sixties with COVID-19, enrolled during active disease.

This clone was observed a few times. This CDR3 reads CASSQELAGIQYF. In DNA, the CDR3 is TGTGCCAGCAGCCAAGAACTAGCGGGGATTCAGTACTTC. This chain connects TRBV14 to TRBJ2-4; 10 bases match TRBD2. From germline, CDR1 is SGHDN and CDR2 FVKESK. The J segment lost 10 bases and the V segment lost 0 bases, leaving 0 bases of the junction unmatched. CDR3 length: 13 amino acids.

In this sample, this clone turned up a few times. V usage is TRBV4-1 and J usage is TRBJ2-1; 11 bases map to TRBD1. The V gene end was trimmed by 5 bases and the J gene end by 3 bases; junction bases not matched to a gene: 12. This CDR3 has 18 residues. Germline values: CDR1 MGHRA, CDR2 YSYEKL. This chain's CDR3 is CASSVTGTGGYYYNEQFF. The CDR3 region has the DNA TGCGCCAGCAGCGTAACCGGGACAGGGGGGTACTACTACAATGAGCAGTTCTTC.

CDR3: CASSSPEAGSVNEQFF. In DNA form, the CDR3 reads TGTGCCAGCAGCTCCCCCGAAGCGGGAAGCGTTAATGAGCAGTTCTTC. The V gene is TRBV11-2, the J gene TRBJ2-1; 7 nucleotides line up with TRBD2. CDR3 length equals 16 residues. Trimming took 4 bases from V and 7 from J; bases not matched to a gene: 13. Germline values: CDR1 SGHAT, CDR2 FQNNGV.

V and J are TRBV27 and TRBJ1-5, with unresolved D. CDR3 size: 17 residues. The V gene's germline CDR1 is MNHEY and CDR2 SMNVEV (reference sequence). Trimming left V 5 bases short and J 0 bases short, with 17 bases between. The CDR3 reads CASSPHYYPSSNQPQHF. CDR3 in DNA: TGTGCCAGCAGTCCGCACTATTACCCGTCTAGCAATCAGCCCCAGCATTTT.

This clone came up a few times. The chain's CDR3 is CASSQDRDTGELFF. In DNA, the CDR3 is TGCGCCAGCAGCCAAGACCGGGACACCGGGGAGCTGTTTTTT. The V gene is TRBV4-1, the J gene TRBJ2-2; D is undetermined. From germline, CDR1 is MGHRA and CDR2 YSYEKL. The V gene lost 0 bases and the J gene lost 3 bases, with 5 bases spanning the gap. The CDR3 consists of 14 residues.

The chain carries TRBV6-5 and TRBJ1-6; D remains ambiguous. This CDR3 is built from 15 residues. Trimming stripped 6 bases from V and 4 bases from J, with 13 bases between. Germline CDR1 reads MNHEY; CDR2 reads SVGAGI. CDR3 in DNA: TGTGCCAGCAGAAAGGACGGGAGTTATAATTCACCCCTCCACTTT. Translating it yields CASRKDGSYNSPLHF.

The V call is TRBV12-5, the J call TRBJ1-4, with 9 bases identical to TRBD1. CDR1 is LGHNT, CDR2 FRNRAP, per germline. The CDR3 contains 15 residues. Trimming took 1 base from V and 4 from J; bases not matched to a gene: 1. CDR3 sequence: CASGLGQGGNEKLFF. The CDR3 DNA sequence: TGTGCTAGTGGTTTGGGACAGGGGGGTAATGAAAAACTGTTTTTT. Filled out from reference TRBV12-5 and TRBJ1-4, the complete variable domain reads DARVTQTPRHKVTEMGQEVTMRCQPILGHNTVFWYRQTMMQGLELLAYFRNRAPLDDSGMPKDRFSAEMPDATLATLKIQPSEPRDSAVYFCASGLGQGGNEKLFFGSGTQLSVL.

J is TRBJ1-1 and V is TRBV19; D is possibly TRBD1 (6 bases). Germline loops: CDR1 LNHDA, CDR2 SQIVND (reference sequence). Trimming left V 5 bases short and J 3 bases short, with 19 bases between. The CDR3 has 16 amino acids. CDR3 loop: CASSPRGGRVDTEAFF. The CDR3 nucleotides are TGTGCCAGTAGTCCTAGGGGGGGAAGGGTCGACACTGAAGCTTTCTTT.

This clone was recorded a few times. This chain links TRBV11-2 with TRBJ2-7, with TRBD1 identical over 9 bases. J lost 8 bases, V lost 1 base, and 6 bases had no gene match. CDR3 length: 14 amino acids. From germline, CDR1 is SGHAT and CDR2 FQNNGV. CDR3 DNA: TGTGCCAGCAGCTTAGTGGGACAGGGAACAAAGCAGTACTTC. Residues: CASSLVGQGTKQYF. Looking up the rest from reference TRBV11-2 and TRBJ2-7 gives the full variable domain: EAGVAQSPRYKIIEKRQSVAFWCNPISGHATLYWYQQILGQGPKLLIQFQNNGVVDDSQLPKDRFSAERLKGVDSTLKIQPAKLEDSAVYLCASSLVGQGTKQYFGPGTRLTVT.

CDR3 region: CATSRDLEDEQFF. In DNA form, the CDR3 reads TGTGCCACCAGCAGAGATCTCGAGGATGAGCAGTTCTTC. This chain links TRBV15 with TRBJ2-1; no firm D call. The CDR3 contains 13 residues. Trimming took off 0 bases at V and 8 bases at J, with 8 bases between the two ends. In germline, CDR1 is LNHNV, CDR2 YYDKDF (reference sequence).

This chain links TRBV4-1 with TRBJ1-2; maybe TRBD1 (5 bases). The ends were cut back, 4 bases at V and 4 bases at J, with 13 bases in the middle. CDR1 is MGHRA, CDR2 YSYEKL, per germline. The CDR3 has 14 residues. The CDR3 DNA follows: TGCGCCAGCAGCCCCTGGGACGGGAGCTATGGCTACACCTTC. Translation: CASSPWDGSYGYTF.

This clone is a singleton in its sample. The CDR3: CASSLGLIPEAFF. In DNA, the CDR3 is TGTGCCAGCAGCTTAGGACTTATACCTGAAGCTTTCTTT. This rearrangement joins TRBV7-9 to TRBJ1-1; D gene ambiguous. Trimming took 1 base from V and 6 from J, leaving 9 bases between them. This CDR3 has 13 amino acids. From germline, CDR1 is SEHNR and CDR2 FQNEAQ (reference sequence).

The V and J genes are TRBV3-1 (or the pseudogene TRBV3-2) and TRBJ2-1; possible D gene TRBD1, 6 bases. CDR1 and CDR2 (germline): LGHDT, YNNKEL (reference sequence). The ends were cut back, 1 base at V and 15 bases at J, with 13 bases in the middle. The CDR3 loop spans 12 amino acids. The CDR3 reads CASSQGGLISFF. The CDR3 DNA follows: TGTGCCAGCAGCCAAGGGGGGCTAATTTCGTTCTTC.

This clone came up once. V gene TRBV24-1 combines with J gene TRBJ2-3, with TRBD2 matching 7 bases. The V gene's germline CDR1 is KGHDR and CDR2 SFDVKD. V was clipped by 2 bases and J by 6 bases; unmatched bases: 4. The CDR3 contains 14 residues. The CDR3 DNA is TGTGCCACCAGTGATTCCCGGACTAGGGATACGCAGTATTTT. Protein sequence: CATSDSRTRDTQYF.

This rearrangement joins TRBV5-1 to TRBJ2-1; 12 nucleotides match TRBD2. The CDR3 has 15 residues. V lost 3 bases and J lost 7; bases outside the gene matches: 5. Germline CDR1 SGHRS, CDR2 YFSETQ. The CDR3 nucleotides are TGCGCCAGCAGCTGGACTAGCGGGGTAGGGAATGAGCAGTTCTTC. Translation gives CASSWTSGVGNEQFF.

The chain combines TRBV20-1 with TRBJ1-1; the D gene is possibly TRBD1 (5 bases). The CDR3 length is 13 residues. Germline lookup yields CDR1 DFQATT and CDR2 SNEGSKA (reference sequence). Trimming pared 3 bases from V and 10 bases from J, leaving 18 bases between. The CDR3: CSASSGAGDSAFF. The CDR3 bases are TGCAGTGCTAGTTCCGGTGCGGGGGATTCAGCTTTCTTT.

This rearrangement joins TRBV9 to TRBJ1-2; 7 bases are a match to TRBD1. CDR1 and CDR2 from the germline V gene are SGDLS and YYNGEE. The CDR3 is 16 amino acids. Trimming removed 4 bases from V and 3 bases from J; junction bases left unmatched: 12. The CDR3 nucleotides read TGTGCCAGCAGCCCCGAGGGGGCAGGGAACCACTATGGCTACACCTTC. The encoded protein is CASSPEGAGNHYGYTF.

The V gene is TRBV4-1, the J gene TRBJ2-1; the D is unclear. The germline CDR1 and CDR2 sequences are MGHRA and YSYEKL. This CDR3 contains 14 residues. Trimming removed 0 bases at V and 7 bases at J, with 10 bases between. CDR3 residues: CASSQDYSRNEQFF. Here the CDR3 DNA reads TGCGCCAGCAGCCAAGACTACTCTAGAAATGAGCAGTTCTTC.

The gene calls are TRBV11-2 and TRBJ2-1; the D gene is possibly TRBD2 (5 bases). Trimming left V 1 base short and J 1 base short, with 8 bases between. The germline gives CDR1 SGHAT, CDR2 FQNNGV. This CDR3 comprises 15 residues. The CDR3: CASSLATGSYNEQFF. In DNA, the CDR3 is TGTGCCAGCAGCTTAGCTACGGGGTCCTACAATGAGCAGTTCTTC.

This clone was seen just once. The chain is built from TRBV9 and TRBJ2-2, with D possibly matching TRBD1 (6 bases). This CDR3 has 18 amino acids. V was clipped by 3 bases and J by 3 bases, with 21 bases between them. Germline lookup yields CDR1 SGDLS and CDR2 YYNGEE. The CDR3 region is CASSAPTGVWGHTGELFF. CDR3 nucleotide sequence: TGTGCCAGCAGCGCCCCGACTGGAGTTTGGGGGCACACCGGGGAGCTGTTTTTT.

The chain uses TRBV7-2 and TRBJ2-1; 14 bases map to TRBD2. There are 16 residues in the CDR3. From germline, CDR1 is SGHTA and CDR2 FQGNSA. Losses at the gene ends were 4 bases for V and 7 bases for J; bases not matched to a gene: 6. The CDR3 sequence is CASSSRLAGGPNEQFF. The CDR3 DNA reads TGTGCCAGCAGCTCCCGACTAGCGGGAGGGCCTAATGAGCAGTTCTTC.